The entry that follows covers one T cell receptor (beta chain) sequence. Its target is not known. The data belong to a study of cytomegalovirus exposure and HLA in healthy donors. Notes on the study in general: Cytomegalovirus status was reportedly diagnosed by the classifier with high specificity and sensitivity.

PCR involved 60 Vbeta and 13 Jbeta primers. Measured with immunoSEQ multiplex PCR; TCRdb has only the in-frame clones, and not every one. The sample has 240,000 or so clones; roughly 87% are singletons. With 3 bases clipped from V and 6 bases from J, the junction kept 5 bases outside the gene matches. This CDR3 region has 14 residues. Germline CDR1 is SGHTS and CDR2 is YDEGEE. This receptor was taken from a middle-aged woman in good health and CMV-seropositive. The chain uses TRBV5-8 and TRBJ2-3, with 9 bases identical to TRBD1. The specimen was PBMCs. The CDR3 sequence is CASSSGTGRDTQYF. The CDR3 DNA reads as TGTGCCAGCAGCTCCGGGACAGGGAGGGATACGCAGTATTTT. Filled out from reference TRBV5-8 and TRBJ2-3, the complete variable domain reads EAGVTQSPTHLIKTRGQQATLRCSPISGHTSVYWYQQALGLGLQFLLWYDEGEERNRGNFPPRFSGRQFPNYSSELNVNALELEDSALYLCASSSGTGRDTQYFGPGTRLTVL.